Listed here is a single TCR beta chain. This entry comes from a study of naive and memory T cell subsets. Four PCR rounds used nested alpha and beta constant region primers plus the SP2 primer. From the 5' RACE reads, TCRdb called clonotypes with MiXCR, one entry per CDR3 protein. This sample has 55,000 to 65,000 distinct CDR3 sequences, with 8% found just once. Germline V gene lookup returns CDR1 LGHDT and CDR2 YNNKEL (reference sequence). The CDR3 consists of 13 residues. Between the trimmed V and J ends, which lost 4 bases and 3 bases, there was a span of 9 bases. TCR cDNA received a 3' ligated oligonucleotide that carried a UMI.

The chain joins TRBV3-1 to TRBJ1-2, with no clear D. The receptor comes from a female donor in good health. The CDR3 DNA reads TGTGCCAGCAGCCGGGCGAGGGACTATGGCTACACCTTC. Amino acid sequence: CASSRARDYGYTF.